This T cell receptor (beta chain) derives from a study of Ad26.COV2.S vaccination and SARS-CoV-2 variants. Across the whole study: Administration of Ad26.COV2.S was intramuscular, either once or twice 56 days apart. General study findings and limits: Participants given vaccine showed non-spike TCR breadth similar to that of placebo recipients. Spike-specific TCR breadth ran higher among vaccine recipients than placebo recipients.

Sequencing was performed with immunoSEQ multiplex PCR; in TCRdb, only in-frame clones are kept and a portion is missing. The sample shows about 350,000 clones, around nine tenths of them seen only once. Concerning this clone itself: Its antigen is not known.

The sample's treatment: around 19 received Ad26.COV2.S at low or high dose, single or two shots; a few received placebo; per-sample allocation not given. Day 63 after the first injection of vaccine or placebo was the sampling time. Donation came from an adult in Boston who was aged 18-55 years. This TCR derives from a person aged 18 to 59 who received the Ad26.COV2.S COVID-19 vaccine or a placebo. The source material was peripheral blood, sampled in a trial of Ad26.COV2.S vaccine versus placebo.

The CDR3 nucleotides are TGTGCCAGCAGCCAAGATCGTGGGACTAGACAGTTCTTC. Protein product: CASSQDRGTRQFF. The rearrangement links TRBV14 to TRBJ2-1, with TRBD2 identical over 8 bases. Germline trimming cut 0 bases from V and 13 bases from J; bases unmatched to any gene: 5. Germline-derived CDR1 and CDR2 are SGHDN and FVKESK. There are 13 residues in the CDR3.